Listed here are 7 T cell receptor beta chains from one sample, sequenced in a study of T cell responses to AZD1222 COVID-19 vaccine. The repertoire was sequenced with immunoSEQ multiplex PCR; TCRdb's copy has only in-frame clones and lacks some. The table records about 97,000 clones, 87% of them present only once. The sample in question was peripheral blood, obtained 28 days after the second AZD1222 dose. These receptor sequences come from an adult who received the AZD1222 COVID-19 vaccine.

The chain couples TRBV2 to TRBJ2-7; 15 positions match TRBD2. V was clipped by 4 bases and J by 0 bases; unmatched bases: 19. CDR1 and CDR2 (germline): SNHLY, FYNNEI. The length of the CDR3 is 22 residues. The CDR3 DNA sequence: TGTGCCAGCAGTGTCACCCGTCCCGGGACTAGCGGGGGGCGACGTGACTCCTACGAGCAGTACTTC. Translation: CASSVTRPGTSGGRRDSYEQYF.

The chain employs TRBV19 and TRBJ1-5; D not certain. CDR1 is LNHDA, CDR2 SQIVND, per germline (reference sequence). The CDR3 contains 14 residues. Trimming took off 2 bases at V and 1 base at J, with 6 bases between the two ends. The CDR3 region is CASSITGSNQPQHF. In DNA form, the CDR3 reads TGTGCCAGTAGTATAACCGGGAGCAATCAGCCCCAGCATTTT.

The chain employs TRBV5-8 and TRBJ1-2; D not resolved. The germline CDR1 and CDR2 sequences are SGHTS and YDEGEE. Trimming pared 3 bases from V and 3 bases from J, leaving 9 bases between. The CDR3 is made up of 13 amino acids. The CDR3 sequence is CASSSDGDYGYTF. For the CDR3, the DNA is TGTGCCAGCAGCTCGGACGGGGACTATGGCTACACCTTC.

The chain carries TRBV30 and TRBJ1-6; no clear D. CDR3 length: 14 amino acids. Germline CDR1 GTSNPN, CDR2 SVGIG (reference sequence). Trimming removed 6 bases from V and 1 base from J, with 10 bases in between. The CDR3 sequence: CACLPGSYNSPLHF. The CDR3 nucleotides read TGTGCCTGCCTGCCCGGATCCTATAATTCACCCCTCCACTTT.

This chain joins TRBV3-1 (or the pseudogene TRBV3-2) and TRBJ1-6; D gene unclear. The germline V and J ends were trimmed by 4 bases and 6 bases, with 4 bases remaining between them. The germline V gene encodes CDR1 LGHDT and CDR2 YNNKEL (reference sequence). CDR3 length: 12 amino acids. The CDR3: CASSRPNSPLHF. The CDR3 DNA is TGTGCCAGCAGCCGCCCTAATTCACCCCTCCACTTT.

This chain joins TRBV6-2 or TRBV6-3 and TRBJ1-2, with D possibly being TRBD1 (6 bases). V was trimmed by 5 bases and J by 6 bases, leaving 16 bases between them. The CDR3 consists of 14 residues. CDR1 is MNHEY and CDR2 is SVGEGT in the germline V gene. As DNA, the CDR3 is TGTGCCAGCAGTGACCCCGGGACAAAAAATGGCTACACCTTC. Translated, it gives CASSDPGTKNGYTF.

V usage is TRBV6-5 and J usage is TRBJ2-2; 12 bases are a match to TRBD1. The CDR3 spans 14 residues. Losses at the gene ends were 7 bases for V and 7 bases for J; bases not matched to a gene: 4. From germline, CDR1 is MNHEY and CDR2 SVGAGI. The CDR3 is CASKGTGGLGELFF. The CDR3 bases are TGTGCCAGCAAAGGGACAGGGGGCCTCGGGGAGCTGTTTTTT.